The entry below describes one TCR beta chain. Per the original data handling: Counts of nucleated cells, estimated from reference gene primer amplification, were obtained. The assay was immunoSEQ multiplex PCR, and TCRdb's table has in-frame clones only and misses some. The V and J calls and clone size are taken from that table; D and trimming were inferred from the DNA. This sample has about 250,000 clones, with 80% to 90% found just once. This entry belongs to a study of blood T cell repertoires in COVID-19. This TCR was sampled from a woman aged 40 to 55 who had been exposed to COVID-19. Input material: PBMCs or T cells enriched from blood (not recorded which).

CDR3 loop: CASNRTSGGWVQETQYF. CDR3 coding DNA: TGTGCCAGCAACAGGACTAGCGGGGGTTGGGTTCAAGAGACCCAGTACTTC. V and J are TRBV11-3 and TRBJ2-5, with 13 bases that match TRBD2. Germline trimming cut 7 bases from V and 2 bases from J; bases unmatched to any gene: 10. Germline V gene lookup returns CDR1 SGHNT and CDR2 YENEEA. The CDR3 length is 17 residues.